Detailed here is one T cell receptor beta chain. Its antigen remains unknown. The entry originates in a study of cytomegalovirus exposure and HLA in healthy donors. Study background: Sequencing of around 200 million T cells in an earlier analysis found 100 million or so unique TCR beta sequences. Overall study findings and caveats: TCR beta chain V- and J-gene trimming was linked, in a later analysis, to a missense variant in DCLRE1C. Most subjects had HLA-A and HLA-B alleles reportedly predicted accurately by TCR beta sequences. Some highly shared sequence variants likely arose as a pipeline artifact.

The V gene lost 2 bases and the J gene lost 6 bases, with 8 bases spanning the gap. This CDR3 region has 13 residues. The germline CDR1 and CDR2 sequences are MNHNS and SASEGT. This PCR relied on a set of 60 Vbeta primers and 13 Jbeta primers. The method was immunoSEQ multiplex PCR; TCRdb's version includes in-frame clones alone and lacks a portion of them. Of 90,000 or so clones in the sample, just under 70% were seen once. The TCR originated in a man in his fifties or sixties in good health and CMV-seronegative. This chain joins TRBV6-1 and TRBJ1-5; D gene unclear. The sample taken for sequencing was PBMCs. The CDR3 here is CASSESRGQPQHF. The CDR3 coding sequence is TGTGCCAGCAGTGAAAGTCGGGGTCAGCCCCAGCATTTT.